This TCR beta chain was sequenced during a study of shared clonotypes between healthy human individuals. Notes on the study in general: Estimated richness values were generally larger in naive subsets than in memory subsets. Compared with clonotypes that all four donors shared, non-shared clonotypes had lower generation probabilities.

The test was conducted at deep level. An approximately 180 ng quantity of DNA, 25,000 to 35,000 T cell genomes, went into the sorted-subset replicate PCRs. The table came from immunoSEQ multiplex PCR; TCRdb's copy has only in-frame clones and leaves some out. The top ten hold more than 1.5% of the sample, which has about 770,000 clones, roughly two thirds seen once. Germline V gene data show CDR1 as MNHEY and CDR2 as SVGAGI. Trimming took off 5 bases at V and 2 bases at J, with 4 bases between the two ends. The CDR3 runs to 11 residues. This clone has just a few counts. The antigen is undetermined. Sample: memory CD4+ T cells sorted from blood. Subset denoted: CD45RA-negative fraction. The origin of this receptor is a woman aged 30 to 39 in good health. V is TRBV6-5 and J is TRBJ2-7, with D unclear. DNA of the CDR3: TGTGCCAGCAGTACCACCTACGAGCAGTACTTC. This translates into CASSTTYEQYF.